This TCR beta chain was obtained from a study of blood T cell repertoires in COVID-19. Whole-study context: Samples of COVID-19 (acute and convalescent) were obtained from the United States, Italy and Spain. Sample material is recorded as cDNA or gDNA derived from T cells, B-cell-depleted T cells, or PBMCs.

Followed over time, Seattle patients had been enrolled while infection was active. Profiled with immunoSEQ multiplex PCR; TCRdb holds only in-frame clones, not every one. The table shows roughly 570,000 clones, with about 89% occurring only once. J gave up 5 bases and V 3 bases, and 12 bases lay outside the gene matches. The V gene's germline CDR1 is SQVTM and CDR2 ANQGSEA. The CDR3 is 16 residues long. The chain recombines TRBV29-1 with TRBJ2-1; 8 nucleotides align to TRBD1. Sequencing was performed on peripheral blood. The receptor comes from a woman between 45 and 60 years old with COVID-19, enrolled during active disease. CDR3 region: CSVERAGQDFNNEQFF. The CDR3 bases are TGCAGCGTTGAGCGGGCGGGACAGGACTTTAACAATGAGCAGTTCTTC.